This is a list of T cell receptor beta chains from one sample in a study of cytomegalovirus exposure and HLA in healthy donors. TCRdb's copy holds only in-frame clones and misses some; the assay was immunoSEQ multiplex PCR. The sample contains about 140,000 clones, 60% to 85% of which appear only once. Material: PBMCs. These TCRs come from a man aged 18 to 30 in good health and CMV-seronegative. Both conserved end residues are part of each CDR3. Each record gives: J gene, V gene, clone size, CDR3 protein. Some rows mark clone size as missing; the rest say once, few, many or name a class of expanded clone.

j_gene: TRBJ1-2; v_gene: TRBV6-1; abundance: .; CDR3aa: CASSESTGPFPYGYTF
j_gene: TRBJ2-7; v_gene: TRBV6-1; abundance: .; CDR3aa: CASSEEGTVSSYEQYF
j_gene: TRBJ1-2; v_gene: TRBV12-5; abundance: .; CDR3aa: CASGWIPGVYGYTF
j_gene: TRBJ2-3; v_gene: TRBV9; abundance: .; CDR3aa: CASSTDLEGTQYF
j_gene: TRBJ1-5; v_gene: TRBV19; abundance: .; CDR3aa: CASSPWTVYSNQPQHF
j_gene: TRBJ1-1; v_gene: TRBV5-8; abundance: .; CDR3aa: CASSFESTGGIGTEAFF
j_gene: TRBJ2-7; v_gene: TRBV9; abundance: .; CDR3aa: CASSVSGTGAGEQYF
j_gene: TRBJ1-1; v_gene: TRBV6-6; abundance: .; CDR3aa: CASSYGSADTEAFF
j_gene: TRBJ1-5; v_gene: TRBV19; abundance: .; CDR3aa: CASSTPYDRGPGNQPQHF
j_gene: TRBJ2-7; v_gene: TRBV10-3; abundance: .; CDR3aa: CASLARGEGVSYEQYF
j_gene: TRBJ2-1; v_gene: TRBV25-1; abundance: .; CDR3aa: CASSRAGGKQFF
j_gene: TRBJ2-7; v_gene: TRBV5-1; abundance: .; CDR3aa: CASSLDAGGFYEQYF
j_gene: TRBJ1-1; v_gene: TRBV11-2; abundance: .; CDR3aa: CASSLYTEAFF
j_gene: TRBJ2-7; v_gene: TRBV5-6; abundance: .; CDR3aa: CASSSTGKSYEQYF
j_gene: TRBJ1-1; v_gene: TRBV14; abundance: .; CDR3aa: CASSQRTGANTEAFF
j_gene: TRBJ1-6; v_gene: TRBV7-2; abundance: .; CDR3aa: CASSLDRGTGGGNSPLHF
j_gene: TRBJ2-3; v_gene: TRBV12-5; abundance: few; CDR3aa: CASGLVLSGGAHWPDTQYF
j_gene: TRBJ2-7; v_gene: TRBV6-6; abundance: few; CDR3aa: CASSHRGNRGTYEQYF
j_gene: TRBJ1-1; v_gene: TRBV6-6; abundance: few; CDR3aa: CASTDRGSFEAFF
j_gene: TRBJ2-7; v_gene: TRBV29-1; abundance: .; CDR3aa: CSARTGDYEQYF
j_gene: TRBJ1-6; v_gene: TRBV19; abundance: .; CDR3aa: CASTPTGTVSPLHF
j_gene: TRBJ1-4; v_gene: TRBV7-9; abundance: .; CDR3aa: CSSSLGEEGGTNEKLFF
j_gene: TRBJ2-7; v_gene: TRBV18; abundance: few; CDR3aa: CASSPWTGRSYEQYF
j_gene: TRBJ2-7; v_gene: TRBV7-2; abundance: .; CDR3aa: CASSWAESSYEQYF
j_gene: TRBJ2-3; v_gene: TRBV11-3; abundance: .; CDR3aa: CASSPGTGGGNTQYF
j_gene: TRBJ1-1; v_gene: TRBV19; abundance: .; CDR3aa: CASSSGQEAFF
j_gene: TRBJ1-1; v_gene: TRBV6-5; abundance: .; CDR3aa: CASSYDRNTEAFF
j_gene: TRBJ2-7; v_gene: TRBV4-3; abundance: few; CDR3aa: CASSQEREDYEQYF
j_gene: TRBJ1-5; v_gene: TRBV19; abundance: .; CDR3aa: CASSIVPGQDSNQPQHF
j_gene: TRBJ2-7; v_gene: TRBV7-7; abundance: .; CDR3aa: CASSPGTASSYEQYF
j_gene: TRBJ1-2; v_gene: TRBV6-6; abundance: few; CDR3aa: CASSPLTGVEGYTF
j_gene: TRBJ2-7; v_gene: TRBV5-6; abundance: few; CDR3aa: CASSPNGVIEQYF
j_gene: TRBJ1-4; v_gene: TRBV30; abundance: .; CDR3aa: CAWGLLGAGEKLFF
j_gene: TRBJ2-2; v_gene: TRBV19; abundance: .; CDR3aa: CASSRDRNAGELFF
j_gene: TRBJ2-5; v_gene: TRBV7-2; abundance: .; CDR3aa: CASSLAGTGEETQYF
j_gene: TRBJ1-6; v_gene: TRBV2; abundance: .; CDR3aa: CASVGRDTYNSPLHF
j_gene: TRBJ2-1; v_gene: TRBV30; abundance: .; CDR3aa: CAWNPRTVLGLGQFF
j_gene: TRBJ2-4; v_gene: TRBV19; abundance: .; CDR3aa: CASSLRGDIQYF
j_gene: TRBJ2-1; v_gene: TRBV10-2; abundance: .; CDR3aa: CASSILASEQFF
j_gene: TRBJ1-2; v_gene: TRBV2; abundance: few; CDR3aa: CASSVHLQGAYTF
j_gene: TRBJ1-6; v_gene: TRBV19; abundance: .; CDR3aa: CASTAGTYNSPLHF
j_gene: TRBJ2-3; v_gene: TRBV6-1; abundance: .; CDR3aa: CASSEEQRGASGTQYF
j_gene: TRBJ2-7; v_gene: TRBV7-2; abundance: .; CDR3aa: CASSLGQVYEQYF
j_gene: TRBJ1-6; v_gene: TRBV5-6; abundance: few; CDR3aa: CASSLNPGLTNSPLHF
j_gene: TRBJ1-2; v_gene: TRBV2; abundance: .; CDR3aa: CASRQGISYGYTF
j_gene: TRBJ1-2; v_gene: TRBV4-2; abundance: .; CDR3aa: CASSRPGAGEHKNYGYTF
j_gene: TRBJ1-2; v_gene: TRBV2; abundance: few; CDR3aa: CASSEPGVGYTF
j_gene: TRBJ1-5; v_gene: TRBV15; abundance: .; CDR3aa: CATSRLRGPPPPQHF
j_gene: TRBJ2-2; v_gene: TRBV5-5; abundance: .; CDR3aa: CASSLGTGRYTGELFF